The rows below give T cell receptor beta chains drawn from one sample of a study of blood T cell repertoires in COVID-19. Measured with immunoSEQ multiplex PCR; TCRdb has only the in-frame clones, and not every one. The sample gives roughly 170,000 clones, approximately 80% of which show up once; roughly 7% is in the top ten. Sequencing used peripheral blood. The source is a human donor in a cohort sampled during active COVID-19. CDR3s include the opening cysteine and the closing phenylalanine or tryptophan. The D gene is left open where the match is weak. Some rows mark clone size as missing; the rest say once, few, many or name a class of expanded clone.

clone_size	d_call	j_call	v_call	cdr3_aa	cdr3_nt
-	-	TRBJ2-2	TRBV6-1	CASSDTHTGWELFF	TGTGCCAGCAGTGATACCCACACAGGGTGGGAGCTGTTTTTT
-	-	TRBJ2-1	TRBV7-9	CASSSESFSYNEQFF	TGTGCCAGCAGCTCGGAGTCTTTTTCCTACAATGAGCAGTTCTTC
-	-	TRBJ2-7	TRBV7-8	CASSLSSSYEQYF	TGTGCCAGCAGCTTAAGCTCATCCTACGAGCAGTACTTC
-	-	TRBJ2-3	TRBV5-1	CASSLDRGGNTDTQYF	TGCGCCAGCAGCTTGGATAGGGGCGGGAATACAGATACGCAGTATTTT
-	-	TRBJ1-1	TRBV6-5	CASGPSSLYEAFF	TGTGCCAGCGGCCCTTCGTCCTTATATGAAGCTTTCTTT
few	-	TRBJ2-1	TRBV14	CASSHSGEQFF	TGTGCCAGCAGCCATTCGGGTGAGCAGTTCTTC
-	-	TRBJ1-6	TRBV30	CAWSAGRAGNSPLHF	TGTGCCTGGAGTGCCGGCCGGGCGGGAAATTCACCCCTCCACTTT
-	-	TRBJ1-3	TRBV11-2	CASSAQGSGNTIYF	TGTGCCAGCAGCGCTCAGGGGTCTGGAAACACCATATATTTT
once	-	TRBJ2-7	TRBV5-5	CASSLQAYEQYF	TGTGCCAGCAGCTTACAGGCCTACGAGCAGTACTTC
-	TRBD2	TRBJ2-7	TRBV11-2	CASSLEAGIYEQYF	TGTGCCAGCAGCTTAGAAGCGGGGATCTACGAGCAGTACTTC
-	TRBD1	TRBJ2-5	TRBV24-1	CATSSGTGGRETQYF	TGTGCCACCAGTTCCGGGACAGGGGGCCGGGAGACCCAGTACTTC
-	-	TRBJ2-3	TRBV15	CATSREKRSTDTQYF	TGTGCCACCAGCAGAGAAAAGCGGAGCACAGATACGCAGTATTTT
-	-	TRBJ2-6	TRBV29-1	CSVGEAGANVLTF	TGCAGCGTCGGGGAAGCTGGGGCCAACGTCCTGACTTTC
-	-	TRBJ1-6	TRBV13	CASSLTGTTYNSPLHF	TGTGCCAGCAGCTTGACCGGGACAACCTATAATTCACCCCTCCACTTT
-	TRBD1	TRBJ1-2	TRBV6-5	CASSYRGQNHNYGYTF	TGTGCCAGCAGTTACAGGGGACAGAATCATAACTATGGCTACACCTTC
-	-	TRBJ1-2	TRBV4-2	CASSQDRRKYGYTF	TGTGCCAGCAGCCAAGACAGGAGGAAATATGGCTACACCTTC
-	-	TRBJ1-1	TRBV5-1	CASSPLGANTEAFF	TGCGCCAGCAGCCCATTAGGAGCGAACACTGAAGCTTTCTTT
-	-	TRBJ2-2	TRBV25-1	CASRDKTSNTGELFF	TGTGCCAGCAGGGACAAGACATCGAACACCGGGGAGCTGTTTTTT
-	-	TRBJ1-1	TRBV20-1	CSAKGGQRTFF	TGCAGTGCCAAAGGCGGACAGAGAACTTTCTTT
-	TRBD1	TRBJ2-7	TRBV23-1	CASSQGQFYEQYF	TGCGCCAGCAGTCAGGGACAGTTCTACGAGCAGTACTTC
-	-	TRBJ2-7	TRBV30	CAWSVRWGGVGFQYEQYF	TGTGCCTGGAGTGTACGCTGGGGGGGCGTTGGATTTCAGTACGAGCAGTACTTC
-	-	TRBJ2-1	TRBV5-1	CASSLGPRGSNEQFF	TGCGCCAGCAGCTTGGGCCCAAGGGGAAGCAATGAGCAGTTCTTC
-	-	TRBJ2-1	TRBV25-1	CASSEGGVEQFF	TGTGCCAGCAGTGAAGGCGGGGTTGAGCAGTTCTTC
-	-	TRBJ2-7	TRBV30	CAWSAPSAGDYEQYF	TGTGCCTGGAGTGCCCCCTCCGCCGGAGACTACGAGCAGTACTTC
once	-	TRBJ2-7	TRBV12-3/TRBV12-4	CASSSTGYEQYF	TGTGCCAGCAGCTCGACTGGCTACGAGCAGTACTTC
-	TRBD1	TRBJ1-1	TRBV11-2	CASTSIRGRTNTEAFF	TGTGCCAGCACCTCTATTAGGGGGCGGACGAACACTGAAGCTTTCTTT
-	TRBD2	TRBJ2-3	TRBV6-2/TRBV6-3	CASSSQFGLAGGTDTQYF	TGTGCCAGCAGTTCCCAGTTTGGGCTAGCGGGGGGAACAGATACGCAGTATTTT
-	-	TRBJ2-1	TRBV12-3/TRBV12-4	CASRYTGNNEQFF	TGTGCCAGCAGGTATACAGGTAACAATGAGCAGTTCTTC
-	-	TRBJ2-1	TRBV29-1	CSVEESGGGSNEQFF	TGCAGCGTTGAAGAATCGGGGGGCGGAAGTAATGAGCAGTTCTTC
medium-sized	TRBD1	TRBJ1-5	TRBV19	CASSRTGGLSNQPQHF	TGTGCCAGTAGCAGGACAGGGGGCCTTAGCAATCAGCCCCAGCATTTT
-	-	TRBJ2-1	TRBV5-4	CASSQSEPYNEQFF	TGTGCCAGCAGCCAGTCGGAGCCCTACAATGAGCAGTTCTTC
-	-	TRBJ1-2	TRBV30	CAWSKLRGINHYGYTF	TGTGCCTGGAGCAAGTTAAGAGGCATAAATCACTATGGCTACACCTTC
-	TRBD1	TRBJ2-2	TRBV5-1	CASSTGQGLAGELFF	TGCGCCAGCAGCACAGGACAGGGGTTAGCCGGGGAGCTGTTTTTT
-	TRBD1	TRBJ1-2	TRBV15	CATSRGQASGRGYTF	TGTGCCACCAGCAGGGGACAGGCCAGTGGTAGGGGCTACACCTTC
-	-	TRBJ2-5	TRBV5-4	CASSQGTRETQYF	TGTGCCAGCAGCCAGGGGACGCGGGAGACCCAGTACTTC
-	TRBD1	TRBJ1-6	TRBV15	CATSRVDRAGSPLHF	TGTGCCACCAGCAGAGTGGACAGGGCGGGATCACCCCTCCACTTT